The rows below give T cell receptor beta chains drawn from one sample of a study of cytomegalovirus exposure and HLA in healthy donors. TCRdb's table, derived via immunoSEQ multiplex PCR, lists solely in-frame clones and lacks some. The sample has 50,000 to 70,000 clones; approximately 71% are singletons. Sequenced: PBMCs. Receptors originate from a man in his forties or fifties in good health and CMV-seropositive. Each CDR3 is given with its conserved first and last residue. A D gene is named only where the DNA matches it firmly. Clone size is not always given. Where it is, it says once, few, many or a class for expanded clones.

V gene,J gene,clone size,D gene,CDR3 protein,CDR3 DNA
TRBV29-1,TRBJ2-3,few,-,CSACWDLSDTQYF,TGCAGCGCATGCTGGGACTTATCAGATACGCAGTATTTT
TRBV30,TRBJ1-6,-,-,CAHSRGAYNSPLHF,TGTGCTCACTCCCGGGGTGCCTATAATTCACCCCTCCACTTT
TRBV29-1,TRBJ1-1,-,TRBD1,CSAGQGNTEAFF,TGCAGCGCAGGACAGGGCAACACTGAAGCTTTCTTT
TRBV6-5,TRBJ1-6,-,-,CASSYGARRANSPLHF,TGTGCCAGCAGTTACGGTGCCAGGCGGGCGAATTCACCCCTCCACTTT
TRBV4-2,TRBJ1-4,few,TRBD1,CASSPPGQQNEKLFF,TGTGCCAGCAGCCCCCCGGGACAGCAGAATGAAAAACTGTTTTTT
TRBV10-1,TRBJ2-7,-,-,CASGDTSYEQYF,TGCGCCAGTGGGGACACCTCCTACGAGCAGTACTTC
TRBV5-1,TRBJ2-1,-,TRBD1,CASTTGDSSYNEQFF,TGCGCCAGCACGACAGGGGATAGCTCCTACAATGAGCAGTTCTTC
TRBV16,TRBJ1-6,-,-,CASSQLAGYNSPLHF,TGTGCCAGCAGCCAATTGGCAGGGTATAATTCACCCCTCCACTTT
TRBV5-4,TRBJ2-1,-,TRBD2,CASSLERGGRNEQFF,TGTGCCAGCAGCTTGGAGCGGGGGGGCCGGAATGAGCAGTTCTTC
TRBV4-2,TRBJ2-1,once,-,CASSQDRGEQFF,TGTGCCAGCAGCCAAGACCGGGGTGAGCAGTTCTTC
TRBV5-1,TRBJ2-7,few,TRBD1,CASSPRTGGPYEQYF,TGCGCCAGCAGCCCCCGGACAGGGGGTCCCTACGAGCAGTACTTC
TRBV7-2,TRBJ1-5,-,-,CASSLGPGQPQHF,TGTGCCAGCAGCTTAGGGCCAGGGCAGCCCCAGCATTTT
TRBV5-6,TRBJ1-1,-,-,CASSLSGVVAFF,TGTGCCAGCAGCTTGAGCGGGGTAGTAGCTTTCTTT
TRBV7-2,TRBJ1-5,-,TRBD1,CASSYGTGYSNQPQHF,TGTGCCAGCAGCTATGGGACAGGGTATAGCAATCAGCCCCAGCATTTT
TRBV25-1,TRBJ2-1,few,-,CASSESPPVRDEQFF,TGTGCCAGCAGTGAATCCCCCCCGGTCAGGGATGAGCAGTTCTTC
TRBV9,TRBJ1-1,once,-,CASSYPSSPEAFF,TGTGCCAGCAGCTATCCCTCTTCCCCTGAAGCTTTCTTT
TRBV7-8,TRBJ1-6,-,TRBD1,CASSLGQGAGGSPLHF,TGTGCCAGCAGCTTAGGACAGGGGGCAGGGGGTTCACCCCTCCACTTT
TRBV5-1,TRBJ2-5,-,-,CASAWGGKLQETQYF,TGCGCCAGCGCCTGGGGCGGTAAGCTCCAAGAGACCCAGTACTTC